These 27 T cell receptor beta chains were all obtained from the same sample, sequenced in a study of shared clonotypes between healthy human individuals. Sequenced by immunoSEQ multiplex PCR; TCRdb stores in-frame clones only, minus some. Here the sample spans 1.4 million to 1.5 million clones, roughly 97% being singletons. The sequencing input was naive CD4+ T cells sorted from blood. Subset of the sample: CD45RA+ positively selected. The receptor source for this set is a man aged 30 to 39 in good health.

The V call is TRBV9, the J call TRBJ1-5, with D possibly being TRBD1 (6 bases). Trimming shortened V by 2 bases and J by 2 bases, and 8 bases separated the two germline ends. The germline gives CDR1 SGDLS, CDR2 YYNGEE. The CDR3 spans 14 residues. The CDR3 DNA reads TGTGCCAGCAGCGTGTCAGGGGGCAATCAGCCCCAGCATTTT. Its protein is CASSVSGGNQPQHF.

The chain carries TRBV29-1 and TRBJ2-7; the D call may be TRBD1 or TRBD2 (5 bases each). Germline assignment: CDR1 SQVTM and CDR2 ANQGSEA. This CDR3 contains 14 residues. V was pared by 5 bases and J by 0 bases, with 14 bases between. The CDR3 DNA follows: TGCAGCGTTTTGGGGCCGGGAATCTCCTACGAGCAGTACTTC. Its protein product is CSVLGPGISYEQYF.

This sequence joins TRBV2 and TRBJ2-2, with D perhaps matching TRBD2 (6 bases). With 7 bases removed from V and 6 bases from J, the gap between germline ends came to 12 bases. CDR1 and CDR2 (germline): SNHLY, FYNNEI. This CDR3 region has 13 residues. This chain's CDR3 is CASNQGLAGELFF. The CDR3 DNA reads TGTGCCAGCAACCAGGGACTCGCCGGGGAGCTGTTTTTT.

This chain links TRBV29-1 with TRBJ1-2; D gene ambiguous. Per germline, CDR1 SQVTM and CDR2 ANQGSEA. There are 9 residues in the CDR3. The ends were cut back, 4 bases at V and 13 bases at J, with 10 bases in the middle. CDR3 in DNA: TGCAGCGTTGGCACCGGGGTCACCTTC. Amino acids: CSVGTGVTF.

The V gene is TRBV6-1, the J gene TRBJ1-1; D is possibly TRBD1 (6 bases). Deletions cut 2 bases from V and 4 bases from J, with 11 bases between. Germline CDR1 MNHNS, CDR2 SASEGT. The length of the CDR3 is 14 residues. CDR3 nucleotides: TGTGCCAGCAGTGAACACCCAGGGGTCACTGAAGCTTTCTTT. Encoded protein: CASSEHPGVTEAFF.

V and J are TRBV4-3 and TRBJ2-1; no clear D gene. The CDR3 is 13 amino acids. V was shortened by 0 bases and J by 4 bases, with 4 bases between the two germline ends. The germline V gene encodes CDR1 LGHNA and CDR2 YSLEER. The CDR3 region has the DNA TGCGCCAGCAGCCAAGAGGGGTACAATGAGCAGTTCTTC. Translation gives CASSQEGYNEQFF.

The chain recombines TRBV5-6 with TRBJ2-7; D remains ambiguous. Trimming took off 1 base at V and 2 bases at J, with 22 bases between the two ends. CDR1 is SGHDT and CDR2 is YYEEEE in the germline V gene. This CDR3 spans 18 amino acids. CDR3 nucleotide sequence: TGTGCCAGCAGCTTGTTGTTACGGATCGGCACCCGAACCTACGAGCAGTACTTC. This codes for CASSLLLRIGTRTYEQYF.

The rearrangement uses TRBV28 and TRBJ1-5, with no clear D. The CDR3 totals 12 residues. Trimming stripped 10 bases from V and 2 bases from J, with 9 bases between. The germline V gene encodes CDR1 MDHEN and CDR2 SYDVKM. CDR3 in DNA: TGTGCCACTACCCCTGGCAATCAGCCCCAGCATTTT. Protein: CATTPGNQPQHF.

V usage is TRBV5-1 and J usage is TRBJ2-2; 9 bases align to TRBD2. Losses at the gene ends were 2 bases for V and 3 bases for J; bases not matched to a gene: 5. This CDR3 is built from 16 residues. Germline V gene lookup returns CDR1 SGHRS and CDR2 YFSETQ. The CDR3 loop is CASSFIGGRDTGELFF. The CDR3 region has the DNA TGCGCCAGCAGCTTTATTGGCGGGAGGGACACCGGGGAGCTGTTTTTT.

With regard to this clone: Additional DNA sequences in this sample encode the identical CDR3. The chain carries TRBV9 and TRBJ2-3; D gene uncertain. Germline V gene lookup returns CDR1 SGDLS and CDR2 YYNGEE. This CDR3 spans 13 amino acids. V was cut by 0 bases and J by 6 bases, with 8 bases left in between. CDR3 protein: CASSVVGSDTQYF. In DNA form, the CDR3 reads TGTGCCAGCAGCGTAGTAGGGTCCGATACGCAGTATTTT.

Details on this clone: The same CDR3 can be traced to other DNA sequences in this sample. The rearrangement links TRBV18 to TRBJ2-2; D gene ambiguous. Germline CDR1 is KGHSH and CDR2 is LQKENI. This CDR3 comprises 12 residues. V shed 0 bases and J shed 6 bases, with 2 bases lying between them. CDR3 loop: CASSPPAGELFF. CDR3 DNA sequence: TGTGCCAGCTCACCACCCGCCGGGGAGCTGTTTTTT.

The chain combines TRBV19 with TRBJ1-1; TRBD1 agrees at 8 bases. This CDR3 has 14 residues. V lost 5 bases and J lost 0; bases outside the gene matches: 2. Germline V CDR1 and CDR2: LNHDA, SQIVND (reference sequence). Here the CDR3 reads CASSRDRMNTEAFF. In DNA form, the CDR3 reads TGTGCCAGTAGTCGGGACAGGATGAACACTGAAGCTTTCTTT.

This clone was counted once. The rearrangement links TRBV7-9 to TRBJ2-5; 8 nucleotides match TRBD1. This CDR3 region has 15 residues. Germline assignment: CDR1 SEHNR and CDR2 FQNEAQ (reference sequence). J lost 4 bases, V lost 5 bases, and 9 bases had no gene match. The CDR3 is CASSARGQGGETQYF. CDR3 DNA: TGTGCCAGCAGCGCCCGTGGACAGGGAGGAGAGACCCAGTACTTC.

This clone occurred once. The chain couples TRBV27 to TRBJ2-7; D unclear. Germline CDR1 reads MNHEY; CDR2 reads SMNVEV (reference sequence). Trimming removed 4 bases at V and 2 bases at J, with 12 bases between. This CDR3 has 14 residues. CDR3 bases: TGTGCCAGCAGTTCCCCCGACCGACCCTACGAGCAGTACTTC. It codes for CASSSPDRPYEQYF.

The chain is built from TRBV4-2 and TRBJ2-1; 9 positions agree with TRBD2. With V trimmed by 4 bases and J by 6 bases, 13 bases remained unmatched. The germline CDR1 and CDR2 sequences are LGHNA and YNFKEQ. The CDR3 runs 17 residues. The CDR3 bases are TGTGCCAGCAGCCGCAGAATAGCGGGAGAAGGGTTCAATGAGCAGTTCTTC. It encodes CASSRRIAGEGFNEQFF.

The chain recombines TRBV29-1 with TRBJ2-5; no firm D call. V gave up 3 bases and J gave up 3 bases, with 17 bases separating them. The CDR3 sequence is 15 residues long. The germline V gene has CDR1 SQVTM and CDR2 ANQGSEA. CDR3 in amino acids: CSVEGHPISEETQYF. CDR3 DNA: TGCAGCGTTGAGGGTCACCCCATCTCCGAAGAGACCCAGTACTTC.

J is TRBJ2-2 and V is TRBV11-3; no definite D call. V lost 5 bases and J 0 bases, leaving 13 bases between the germline ends. CDR3 length: 16 residues. Germline lookup yields CDR1 SGHNT and CDR2 YENEEA. CDR3 loop: CASSASWLTNTGELFF. The CDR3 DNA reads as TGTGCCAGCAGCGCCAGCTGGCTAACGAACACCGGGGAGCTGTTTTTT. Full variable domain (remainder filled in from reference TRBV11-3 and TRBJ2-2): EAGVVQSPRYKIIEKKQPVAFWCNPISGHNTLYWYLQNLGQGPELLIRYENEEAVDDSQLPKDRFSAERLKGVDSTLKIQPAELGDSAVYLCASSASWLTNTGELFFGEGSRLTVL.

Concerning this clone: The sample has other DNA sequences that encode this CDR3 too. This chain connects TRBV6-1 to TRBJ2-3, with TRBD2 as a possible D gene (5 bases). This CDR3 spans 13 amino acids. Germline assignment: CDR1 MNHNS and CDR2 SASEGT. The V end was cut by 1 base, the J end by 3 bases, with 5 bases between. Written as DNA, the CDR3 is TGTGCCAGCAGTGAAGGGAGGACAGATACGCAGTATTTT. Protein sequence: CASSEGRTDTQYF.

This chain joins TRBV10-3 and TRBJ2-5, with 11 nucleotides matching TRBD2. Germline V gene data show CDR1 as ENHRY and CDR2 as SYGVKD. CDR3 length: 15 residues. Trimming cost V 3 bases and J 5 bases; bases outside gene matches: 5. CDR3 in amino acids: CAISERLAGMETQYF. CDR3 bases: TGTGCCATCAGTGAAAGACTAGCGGGAATGGAGACCCAGTACTTC.

The rearrangement uses TRBV28 and TRBJ2-7, with unresolved D. The CDR3 length is 14 residues. Germline V gives CDR1 MDHEN, CDR2 SYDVKM. With 6 bases removed from V and 4 bases from J, the gap between germline ends came to 16 bases. The CDR3, as DNA: TGTGCCAGCAGCCTTGGTGGAAGGCCTTACGAGCAGTACTTC. Translation: CASSLGGRPYEQYF.

The chain is built from TRBV11-1 and TRBJ2-7; TRBD1 is a possible D gene (5 bases). In germline, CDR1 is SGHAT, CDR2 FQDESV (reference sequence). V gave up 5 bases and J gave up 5 bases, with 10 bases separating them. The CDR3 sequence is 12 residues long. CDR3: CASSLRVNEQYF. The CDR3 nucleotides are TGTGCCAGCAGCCTCAGGGTCAACGAGCAGTACTTC.

The rearrangement uses TRBV28 and TRBJ2-1, with TRBD2 as a possible D gene (7 bases). The V end was cut by 5 bases, the J end by 8 bases, with 25 bases between. The CDR3 length is 17 residues. Germline V gives CDR1 MDHEN, CDR2 SYDVKM. This CDR3 is CASSPPRGGGVRDEQFF. CDR3 nucleotide sequence: TGTGCCAGCAGTCCACCCAGAGGAGGGGGGGTTAGGGATGAGCAGTTCTTC.

The V and J genes are TRBV7-3 and TRBJ2-3, with 11 bases lining up with TRBD1. The CDR3 contains 15 residues. With V trimmed by 4 bases and J by 4 bases, 4 bases remained unmatched. CDR1 and CDR2 (germline): SGHTA, FQGTGA. The CDR3 reads CASSSDRGRSDTQYF. For the CDR3, the DNA is TGTGCCAGCAGCTCGGACAGGGGGCGATCAGATACGCAGTATTTT.

This chain links TRBV14 with TRBJ2-7, with 9 nucleotides matching TRBD1. This CDR3 has 15 amino acids. Germline CDR1 and CDR2: SGHDN and FVKESK. J was trimmed by 3 bases and V by 1 base; bases with no gene match: 4. CDR3 loop: CASSQAGTGHYEQYF. In nucleotides, the CDR3 is TGTGCCAGCAGCCAAGCTGGGACAGGGCACTACGAGCAGTACTTC.

This clone was observed a handful of times. One end of the junction does not line up with germline, which may come from a read error. The gene calls are TRBV2 and TRBJ2-7, with TRBD1 matching over 8 bases. CDR3 length: 14 residues. Germline V gene data show CDR1 as SNHLY and CDR2 as FYNNEI. Written as DNA, the CDR3 is TGTGCCAGCAGGGGGACAGGCTACTCCTCCGAGCAGTACTTC. It translates to CASRGTGYSSEQYF.

The chain uses TRBV7-8 and TRBJ1-5; the D is unclear. Germline assignment: CDR1 SGHVS and CDR2 FQNEAQ. The CDR3 length is 15 residues. The V end lost 0 bases, the J end lost 4 bases, and 10 bases lay between the germline ends. This CDR3 is CASSLARSLNQPQHF. CDR3 DNA: TGTGCCAGCAGCTTAGCAAGGTCGTTAAATCAGCCCCAGCATTTT.

The chain is built from TRBV18 and TRBJ1-5; 12 bases are a match to TRBD1. The CDR3 has 17 residues. V shed 6 bases, J shed 2 bases, and the junction held 8 bases outside the gene matches. Germline assignment: CDR1 KGHSH and CDR2 LQKENI. The CDR3 protein is CASSPGTGGSGNQPQHF. The CDR3, as DNA: TGTGCCAGCTCTCCCGGGACAGGGGGCTCGGGCAATCAGCCCCAGCATTTT.